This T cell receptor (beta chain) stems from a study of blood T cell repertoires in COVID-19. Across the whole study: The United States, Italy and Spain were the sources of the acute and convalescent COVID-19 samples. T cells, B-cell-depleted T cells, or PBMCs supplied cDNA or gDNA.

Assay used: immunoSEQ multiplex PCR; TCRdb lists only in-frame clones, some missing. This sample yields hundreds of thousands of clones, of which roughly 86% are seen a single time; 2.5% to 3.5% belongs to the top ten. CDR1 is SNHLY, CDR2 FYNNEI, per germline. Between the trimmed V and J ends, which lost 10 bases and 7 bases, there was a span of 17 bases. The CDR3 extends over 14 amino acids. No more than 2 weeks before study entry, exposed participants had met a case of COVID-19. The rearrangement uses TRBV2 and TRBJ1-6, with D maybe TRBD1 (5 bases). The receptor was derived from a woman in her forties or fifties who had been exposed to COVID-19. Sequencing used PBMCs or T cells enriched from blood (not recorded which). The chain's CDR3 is CATRRGMINSPLHF. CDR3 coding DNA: TGTGCCACCCGAAGGGGAATGATAAATTCACCCCTCCACTTT.